The 30 T cell receptor beta chains reported below all come from one sample, sequenced in a study of shared clonotypes between healthy human individuals. TCRdb's copy holds only in-frame clones and misses some; the assay was immunoSEQ multiplex PCR. Of a few million clones listed, more than 85% are singletons. Sequencing was performed on naive CD4+ T cells from PBMCs. Subset denoted: CD45RA+ positively selected. These receptor sequences come from a young man in good health. Some clones in this sample may be carry-over from other donors' samples.

This chain connects TRBV5-1 to TRBJ2-7, with D perhaps assigned TRBD1 or TRBD2 (5 bases each). Trimming left V 0 bases short and J 2 bases short, with 12 bases between. There are 15 residues in the CDR3. Looked up from germline, CDR1 is SGHRS and CDR2 is YFSETQ. The CDR3 coding sequence is TGCGCCAGCAGCTTGGTCAGTGGGGGAGCCTACGAGCAGTACTTC. It codes for CASSLVSGGAYEQYF.

This chain uses TRBV6-6 with TRBJ2-2; 8 bases align to TRBD1. CDR1 MNHNY and CDR2 SVGAGI come from the germline V gene (reference sequence). The CDR3 is made up of 12 amino acids. Losses at the gene ends were 9 bases for V and 7 bases for J; bases not matched to a gene: 4. The CDR3 DNA reads as TGTGCCAGTGGACAGGGAGACGGGGAGCTGTTTTTT. Translating it yields CASGQGDGELFF.

V gene TRBV28 combines with J gene TRBJ2-3; 7 bases are shared with TRBD2. The CDR3 spans 16 residues. The ends lost 6 bases at V and 4 bases at J; junction bases unmatched: 13. The germline V gene has CDR1 MDHEN and CDR2 SYDVKM. CDR3 loop: CASSSPGGSRADTQYF. For the CDR3, the DNA is TGTGCCAGCAGCTCCCCTGGCGGGAGTAGGGCAGATACGCAGTATTTT.

The V gene is TRBV7-2, the J gene TRBJ2-5; TRBD1 aligns across 9 bases. The junction had 10 bases not matched to a gene; V was cut back by 4 bases and J by 4 bases. The CDR3 totals 16 residues. The germline V gene encodes CDR1 SGHTA and CDR2 FQGNSA. The CDR3: CASSSGTGNIVETQYF. DNA for the CDR3: TGTGCCAGCAGCTCTGGGACAGGGAACATTGTAGAGACCCAGTACTTC.

V and J are TRBV6-1 and TRBJ2-7; perhaps TRBD2 as D (6 bases). This CDR3 has 14 amino acids. Germline CDR1 is MNHNS and CDR2 is SASEGT. V was pared by 9 bases and J by 1 base, with 16 bases between. CDR3 sequence reads: CASTRDSLSYEQYF. CDR3 in DNA: TGTGCCAGTACTCGGGACTCCTTATCCTACGAGCAGTACTTC.

The chain couples TRBV27 to TRBJ1-5; no clear D gene. This CDR3 is 15 amino acids long. Germline V lookup: CDR1 MNHEY, CDR2 SMNVEV (reference sequence). V lost 2 bases to trimming and J lost 1 base, with 9 bases between them. The CDR3 DNA sequence: TGTGCCAGCAGTTTAAATCAGTACAGCAATCAGCCCCAGCATTTT. Encoded protein: CASSLNQYSNQPQHF.

The rearrangement links TRBV5-1 to TRBJ1-2; D uncertain. From germline, CDR1 is SGHRS and CDR2 YFSETQ. This CDR3 has 15 residues. V lost 0 bases to trimming and J lost 7 bases, with 16 bases between them. Here the CDR3 DNA reads TGCGCCAGCAGCTTGGGCCCGAACCCGGACTTTGGCTACACCTTC. Protein product: CASSLGPNPDFGYTF.

The chain combines TRBV5-1 with TRBJ2-7, with D maybe TRBD2 (5 bases). CDR1 is SGHRS and CDR2 is YFSETQ in the germline V gene. Trimming removed 0 bases at V and 3 bases at J, with 10 bases between. The CDR3 loop spans 14 amino acids. CDR3 bases: TGCGCCAGCAGCTTGGTGCACGGGAACTACGAGCAGTACTTC. Translating gives CASSLVHGNYEQYF.

The chain links TRBV2 to TRBJ1-4; TRBD1 might be the D (5 bases). Germline V gives CDR1 SNHLY, CDR2 FYNNEI. The CDR3 totals 16 residues. The V end was cut by 5 bases, the J end by 8 bases, with 21 bases between. CDR3 sequence: CASSRGGQGSYEKLFF. DNA of the CDR3: TGTGCCAGCAGTCGGGGTGGCCAGGGTTCGTACGAAAAACTGTTTTTT.

V gene TRBV7-2 combines with J gene TRBJ2-1; the D is unclear. The CDR3 is 15 residues long. Between the trimmed V and J ends, which lost 7 bases and 3 bases, there was a span of 16 bases. The germline V gene has CDR1 SGHTA and CDR2 FQGNSA. CDR3 loop: CASTPMQYLYNEQFF. CDR3 sequence (DNA): TGTGCCAGCACCCCCATGCAGTACCTCTACAATGAGCAGTTCTTC.

Here the CDR3 DNA reads TGCGCCAGCAGCCTTGAGTACGGGACAGGGCATGAAGAGACCCAGTACTTC. Its translation: CASSLEYGTGHEETQYF. The rearrangement links TRBV10-1 to TRBJ2-5; 9 nucleotides align to TRBD1. V was pared by 6 bases and J by 3 bases, with 14 bases of the junction left unmatched. This CDR3 region has 17 residues. CDR1 is WNHNN, CDR2 SYGVQD, per germline (reference sequence).

This chain connects TRBV28 to TRBJ2-7; D ambiguous. This CDR3 is built from 12 residues. The V gene lost 8 bases and the J gene lost 4 bases, with 12 bases spanning the gap. The V gene's germline CDR1 is MDHEN and CDR2 SYDVKM. The CDR3 sequence: CASGIYRYEQYF. CDR3 sequence (DNA): TGTGCCAGCGGAATTTATAGGTACGAGCAGTACTTC.

The chain joins TRBV28 to TRBJ2-1, with D uncertain. Germline V CDR1 and CDR2: MDHEN, SYDVKM. The V end lost 3 bases, the J end lost 4 bases, and 13 bases lay between the germline ends. This CDR3 has 15 amino acids. DNA for the CDR3: TGTGCCAGCAGTTTTTTGAAGGTCTCATACAATGAGCAGTTCTTC. Its translation: CASSFLKVSYNEQFF. Full variable domain (rest looked up from reference TRBV28 and TRBJ2-1): DVKVTQSSRYLVKRTGEKVFLECVQDMDHENMFWYRQDPGLGLRLIYFSYDVKMKEKGDIPEGYSVSREKKERFSLILESASTNQTSMYLCASSFLKVSYNEQFFGPGTRLTVL.

Only one count was recorded for this clone. The genes are TRBV2 and TRBJ2-7; D unclear. The CDR3 runs 15 residues. Germline CDR1 is SNHLY and CDR2 is FYNNEI. The V end was cut by 6 bases, the J end by 9 bases, with 24 bases between. The DNA of the CDR3 is TGTGCCAGCAGCCCCCTCCGTGGCCAAGGCGATGGGCAGTACTTC. Translating gives CASSPLRGQGDGQYF.

The chain couples TRBV9 to TRBJ2-2, with 8 bases that match TRBD2. This CDR3 region has 16 residues. Germline V CDR1 and CDR2: SGDLS, YYNGEE. Trimming removed 2 bases from V and 4 bases from J; junction bases left unmatched: 7. CDR3 bases: TGTGCCAGCAGCGTGGGACTAGGTTCCGCCACCGGGGAGCTGTTTTTT. Protein: CASSVGLGSATGELFF. Drawing the rest from reference TRBV9 and TRBJ2-2, the complete variable domain is DSGVTQTPKHLITATGQRVTLRCSPRSGDLSVYWYQQSLDQGLQFLIQYYNGEERAKGNILERFSAQQFPDLHSELNLSSLELGDSALYFCASSVGLGSATGELFFGEGSRLTVL.

The chain is built from TRBV6-1 and TRBJ2-7; D not certain. The germline gives CDR1 MNHNS, CDR2 SASEGT. This CDR3 has 12 residues. With 0 bases removed from V and 9 bases from J, the gap between germline ends came to 9 bases. DNA for the CDR3: TGTGCCAGCAGTGAAGCGCCACAGCCGCAGTACTTC. Translation gives CASSEAPQPQYF.

This chain links TRBV28 with TRBJ2-1; 14 positions match TRBD2. Germline loops: CDR1 MDHEN, CDR2 SYDVKM. CDR3 length: 19 amino acids. The ends lost 10 bases at V and 7 bases at J; junction bases unmatched: 21. The CDR3 is CATTNPGLAGGPRGNEQFF. The CDR3 DNA reads as TGTGCCACCACCAACCCTGGACTAGCGGGAGGTCCACGAGGGAATGAGCAGTTCTTC.

CDR3 sequence reads: CASSRVPGQSNEKLFF. Here the CDR3 DNA reads TGTGCCAGCTCAAGGGTACCGGGACAGTCTAATGAAAAACTGTTTTTT. This chain joins TRBV18 and TRBJ1-4; 7 bases map to TRBD1. CDR3 length: 16 residues. V lost 5 bases, J lost 3 bases, and 9 bases stayed unmatched. CDR1 is KGHSH and CDR2 is LQKENI in the germline V gene. Supplemented by reference TRBV18 and TRBJ1-4, the full variable domain reads NAGVMQNPRHLVRRRGQEARLRCSPMKGHSHVYWYRQLPEEGLKFMVYLQKENIIDESGMPKERFSAEFPKEGPSILRIQQVVRGDSAAYFCASSRVPGQSNEKLFFGSGTQLSVL.

The chain recombines TRBV6-5 with TRBJ1-4; D is ambiguous. Trimming removed 6 bases from V and 6 bases from J, with 5 bases in between. This CDR3 contains 11 residues. Per the germline V gene, CDR1 is MNHEY and CDR2 is SVGAGI. The CDR3 nucleotides are TGTGCCAGCAGAATGGATGAAAAACTGTTTTTT. It specifies CASRMDEKLFF.

The chain links TRBV28 to TRBJ1-4; D is possibly TRBD1 (6 bases). Germline CDR1 MDHEN, CDR2 SYDVKM. The CDR3 runs 14 residues. The germline V and J ends were trimmed by 4 bases and 9 bases, with 15 bases remaining between them. The CDR3 spells CASSSQGGKKKLFF. The CDR3 DNA reads TGTGCCAGCAGTTCACAGGGAGGGAAGAAAAAACTGTTTTTT.

The chain is built from TRBV5-1 and TRBJ2-7, with TRBD2 matching 8 bases. Germline CDR1 reads SGHRS; CDR2 reads YFSETQ. The J segment lost 0 bases and the V segment lost 1 base, leaving 6 bases of the junction unmatched. The CDR3 is 16 residues long. CDR3 residues: CASSLSGTRYSYEQYF. The CDR3 bases are TGCGCCAGCAGCTTGTCGGGGACTAGATACTCCTACGAGCAGTACTTC.

The chain is built from TRBV6-6 and TRBJ2-5; D is unclear. V lost 6 bases and J 2 bases, leaving 13 bases between the germline ends. The CDR3 spans 14 residues. Per the germline V gene, CDR1 is MNHNY and CDR2 is SVGAGI (reference sequence). The CDR3 DNA is TGTGCCAGCAGCCCGTTCAGTCCTCAAGAGACCCAGTACTTC. Translated, it gives CASSPFSPQETQYF.

This clone is a singleton in its sample. The rearrangement uses TRBV5-8 and TRBJ1-4; D gene uncertain. The CDR3 spans 14 residues. Germline V gene data show CDR1 as SGHTS and CDR2 as YDEGEE. V was clipped by 2 bases and J by 8 bases, with 13 bases between them. This chain's CDR3 is CASSFERAREKLFF. The CDR3, as DNA: TGTGCCAGCAGCTTCGAGCGTGCGAGGGAAAAACTGTTTTTT.

The V call is TRBV5-1, the J call TRBJ2-3; 8 bases align to TRBD1. V gave up 4 bases and J gave up 4 bases; unmatched junction bases: 5. Germline V CDR1 and CDR2: SGHRS, YFSETQ. The CDR3 consists of 14 residues. DNA of the CDR3: TGCGCCAGCAGCGACGACAGGGGCGCAGATACGCAGTATTTT. It codes for CASSDDRGADTQYF.

The CDR3 loop is CASSRTSGSYTDTQYF. CDR3 nucleotide sequence: TGTGCCAGCAGCCGGACTAGCGGAAGCTACACAGATACGCAGTATTTT. The chain links TRBV14 to TRBJ2-3; 10 nucleotides agree with TRBD2. The V gene's germline CDR1 is SGHDN and CDR2 FVKESK. Unmatched junction bases numbered 6, after V lost 4 bases and J lost 2 bases. The CDR3 runs to 16 residues.

The J gene is TRBJ2-7, the V gene TRBV10-2, with D tentatively TRBD2 (5 bases). Trimming stripped 6 bases from V and 4 bases from J, with 22 bases between. This CDR3 region has 16 residues. CDR1 and CDR2 from the germline V gene are WSHSY and SAAADI. The CDR3 loop reads CASSPMWQSGGYEQYF. The DNA for the CDR3 is TGCGCCAGCAGCCCCATGTGGCAAAGCGGAGGATACGAGCAGTACTTC.

The chain is built from TRBV4-2 and TRBJ2-7; D uncertain. This CDR3 comprises 16 residues. The germline CDR1 and CDR2 sequences are LGHNA and YNFKEQ. V shed 1 base and J shed 0 bases, with 13 bases lying between them. The CDR3 DNA is TGTGCCAGCAGCCAAGGGCCAGCATCCATCTCCTACGAGCAGTACTTC. It encodes CASSQGPASISYEQYF.

Note on this clone: Other DNA sequences from this sample encode an identical CDR3 as well. The chain couples TRBV28 to TRBJ2-7; D may be TRBD1 or TRBD2 (6 bases each). This CDR3 has 14 residues. Trimming shortened V by 5 bases and J by 0 bases, and 11 bases separated the two germline ends. Per the germline V gene, CDR1 is MDHEN and CDR2 is SYDVKM. Written as DNA, the CDR3 is TGTGCCAGCAGTGGTGGAGGGGGCTCCTACGAGCAGTACTTC. Translation gives CASSGGGGSYEQYF.

The rearrangement links TRBV19 to TRBJ2-7; 16 bases line up with TRBD2. CDR3 length: 18 residues. V lost 6 bases, J lost 1 base, and 9 bases stayed unmatched. The germline CDR1 and CDR2 sequences are LNHDA and SQIVND (reference sequence). The CDR3 loop is CASSRTGTSGRGSYEQYF. DNA for the CDR3: TGTGCCAGTAGCCGGACAGGGACTAGCGGGAGGGGTTCCTACGAGCAGTACTTC.

The chain combines TRBV7-6 with TRBJ2-1, with 8 nucleotides matching TRBD1. CDR1 and CDR2 from the germline V gene are SGHVS and FNYEAQ. CDR3 length: 15 residues. The V and J ends lost 5 bases and 9 bases, in that order; junction bases with no gene match: 12. In DNA, the CDR3 is TGTGCCAGCAGCCTCGGACAGGGCCCCACTACTGAGCAGTTCTTC. It specifies CASSLGQGPTTEQFF. Full variable domain (missing parts from reference TRBV7-6 and TRBJ2-1): GAGVSQSPRYKVTKRGQDVALRCDPISGHVSLYWYRQALGQGPEFLTYFNYEAQQDKSGLPNDRFSAERPEGSISTLTIQRTEQRDSAMYRCASSLGQGPTTEQFFGPGTRLTVL.